The 4 T cell receptor beta chains listed next were all sequenced from one sample in a study of cytomegalovirus exposure and HLA in healthy donors. PCR used 60 Vbeta primers and 13 Jbeta primers. Clones were sequenced by immunoSEQ multiplex PCR, and TCRdb holds only the in-frame ones, with some missing. The table lists almost 70,000 clones, around 72% of them singletons. The specimen was PBMCs. The receptors stem from a male donor in good health and CMV-seropositive.

The rearrangement joins TRBV5-1 to TRBJ2-3, with 7 bases lining up with TRBD1. In germline, CDR1 is SGHRS, CDR2 YFSETQ. V was pared by 4 bases and J by 2 bases, with 10 bases of the junction left unmatched. The CDR3 loop spans 16 amino acids. The CDR3 DNA reads as TGCGCCAGCAGCGCAATGACAGGGTTACTCACAGATACGCAGTATTTT. This gives the protein CASSAMTGLLTDTQYF.

V usage is TRBV11-2 and J usage is TRBJ1-2, with D hard to call. Germline assignment: CDR1 SGHAT and CDR2 FQNNGV. Trimming took off 1 base at V and 7 bases at J, with 7 bases between the two ends. The CDR3 covers 12 residues. The CDR3 protein is CASSLGNSGYTF. CDR3 nucleotides: TGTGCCAGCAGCTTAGGAAATAGTGGCTACACCTTC.

This sequence joins TRBV5-1 and TRBJ1-2; 9 bases align to TRBD1. The V and J ends lost 4 bases and 5 bases, in that order; junction bases with no gene match: 9. The CDR3 runs 15 residues. Germline assignment: CDR1 SGHRS and CDR2 YFSETQ. The CDR3 nucleotides are TGCGCCAGCAGCCCAAGGACAGGGGCAAGGTATGGCTACACCTTC. Its translation: CASSPRTGARYGYTF.

The J gene is TRBJ2-5, the V gene TRBV7-9; D remains ambiguous. The V and J ends lost 7 bases and 4 bases respectively, with 7 bases between them. CDR3 length: 11 amino acids. The germline V gene has CDR1 SEHNR and CDR2 FQNEAQ (reference sequence). CDR3: CASTNRETQYF. The CDR3 DNA follows: TGTGCCAGCACCAACAGAGAGACCCAGTACTTC.